This passage covers 19 T cell receptor beta chains from one sample sequenced in a study of OX40 agonist ivuxolimab in advanced cancers. Measured with immunoSEQ multiplex PCR; TCRdb has only the in-frame clones, and not every one. The sample lists 90,000 to 120,000 clones, roughly nine tenths occurring once. The sequences come from CD4+ or CD8+ T cells sorted from blood, collected in a trial of the OX40 agonist ivuxolimab. The receptors originated from an adult with an advanced solid tumor such as melanoma, head and neck, liver or kidney cancer.

This rearrangement joins TRBV9 to TRBJ2-1; 9 nucleotides match TRBD2. V shed 0 bases, J shed 6 bases, and the junction held 7 bases outside the gene matches. CDR3 length: 16 amino acids. Germline CDR1 reads SGDLS; CDR2 reads YYNGEE. Here the CDR3 reads CASSVVSGSGINEQFF. Here the CDR3 DNA reads TGTGCCAGCAGCGTAGTTAGCGGGAGCGGAATCAATGAGCAGTTCTTC. Based on the CDR3 plus reference TRBV9 and TRBJ2-1, the full variable domain is DSGVTQTPKHLITATGQRVTLRCSPRSGDLSVYWYQQSLDQGLQFLIQYYNGEERAKGNILERFSAQQFPDLHSELNLSSLELGDSALYFCASSVVSGSGINEQFFGPGTRLTVL.

The chain has TRBV9 and TRBJ2-3; no clear D gene. The CDR3 extends over 13 amino acids. Per the germline V gene, CDR1 is SGDLS and CDR2 is YYNGEE. V was trimmed by 0 bases and J by 3 bases, leaving 5 bases between them. CDR3 DNA: TGTGCCAGCAGCGTAGGTCCGACAGATACGCAGTATTTT. It yields the protein CASSVGPTDTQYF.

This clone has a single count. The J gene is TRBJ1-4, the V gene TRBV6-5, with D unclear. The CDR3 runs 16 residues. V was clipped by 0 bases and J by 4 bases, with 12 bases between them. CDR1 is MNHEY and CDR2 is SVGAGI in the germline V gene. CDR3 DNA sequence: TGTGCCAGCAGTTACTCGAGGCGGGCAAGTAATGAAAAACTGTTTTTT. Translated, it gives CASSYSRRASNEKLFF.

The chain recombines TRBV5-6 with TRBJ1-1; unclear D gene. CDR1 is SGHDT and CDR2 is YYEEEE in the germline V gene. This CDR3 is 15 amino acids long. V lost 2 bases and J lost 0, with 11 bases in between. The CDR3, as DNA: TGTGCCAGCAGCTTCTTTGGACGGATGAACACTGAAGCTTTCTTT. This sequence encodes CASSFFGRMNTEAFF.

The chain joins TRBV6-6 to TRBJ1-2, with 11 bases identical to TRBD1. Germline values: CDR1 MNHNY, CDR2 SVGAGI (reference sequence). With 0 bases clipped from V and 6 bases from J, the junction kept 3 bases outside the gene matches. This CDR3 has 15 residues. CDR3 DNA sequence: TGTGCCAGCAGTTACTCCGGGACAGGGGGAGATGGCTACACCTTC. Residues: CASSYSGTGGDGYTF.

V is TRBV11-2 and J is TRBJ2-1; 7 bases match TRBD1. The CDR3 is made up of 15 amino acids. CDR1 SGHAT and CDR2 FQNNGV come from the germline V gene. With V trimmed by 5 bases and J by 1 base, 5 bases remained unmatched. CDR3 region: CASSRGPVSYNEQFF. The CDR3 DNA reads TGTGCCAGCAGCAGGGGGCCTGTTTCCTACAATGAGCAGTTCTTC. The full variable domain, in which reference TRBV11-2 and TRBJ2-1 provide the parts outside the CDR3, is EAGVAQSPRYKIIEKRQSVAFWCNPISGHATLYWYQQILGQGPKLLIQFQNNGVVDDSQLPKDRFSAERLKGVDSTLKIQPAKLEDSAVYLCASSRGPVSYNEQFFGPGTRLTVL.

This sequence joins TRBV7-8 and TRBJ2-5, with D maybe TRBD2 (5 bases). The CDR3 spans 13 residues. Per germline, CDR1 SGHVS and CDR2 FQNEAQ. V lost 3 bases, J lost 1 base, and 6 bases lay in between. The chain's CDR3 is CASSFRGQETQYF. As DNA, the CDR3 is TGTGCCAGCAGCTTCCGGGGCCAAGAGACCCAGTACTTC.

V is TRBV28 and J is TRBJ2-7; D tentatively fits TRBD1 or TRBD2 (6 bases each). V lost 2 bases, J lost 2 bases, and 16 bases lay in between. Germline assignment: CDR1 MDHEN and CDR2 SYDVKM. The length of the CDR3 is 16 residues. CDR3 DNA sequence: TGTGCCAGCAGTTTACGATCCGGGGGCAAGACCTACGAGCAGTACTTC. Protein sequence: CASSLRSGGKTYEQYF.

The chain joins TRBV6-5 to TRBJ2-7; D may be TRBD2 (6 bases). Germline V lookup: CDR1 MNHEY, CDR2 SVGAGI. The CDR3 length is 13 residues. Trimming cost V 4 bases and J 4 bases, with 11 bases left between them. CDR3 nucleotide sequence: TGTGCCAGCAGTTGGGGACTGTCGTACGAGCAGTACTTC. This encodes CASSWGLSYEQYF.

A single count supports this clone. V gene TRBV4-1 combines with J gene TRBJ2-7, with 8 nucleotides matching TRBD2. Germline V gene sequence: CDR1 MGHRA, CDR2 YSYEKL. The CDR3 sequence is 16 residues long. The J segment lost 4 bases and the V segment lost 2 bases, leaving 10 bases of the junction unmatched. CDR3 DNA sequence: TGCGCCAGCAGCCAATCGCTGGCGGGAGGCGGGTACGAGCAGTACTTC. Its protein product is CASSQSLAGGGYEQYF.

V gene TRBV10-2 combines with J gene TRBJ2-7; D possibly uses TRBD1 or TRBD2 (6 bases each). Germline loops: CDR1 WSHSY, CDR2 SAAADI. The V end was cut by 0 bases, the J end by 4 bases, with 16 bases between. The CDR3 runs to 16 residues. The chain's CDR3 is CASSESGRGGTYEQYF. CDR3 DNA: TGCGCCAGCAGTGAGTCGGGCAGGGGCGGGACGTACGAGCAGTACTTC.

This clone has only a few counts. The rearrangement joins TRBV12-5 to TRBJ1-5; 10 nucleotides agree with TRBD1. From germline, CDR1 is LGHNT and CDR2 FRNRAP. The CDR3 sequence is 17 residues long. The ends lost 6 bases at V and 5 bases at J; junction bases unmatched: 13. CDR3 sequence (DNA): TGTGCTAGTGGCCTCACCCGGGACAGGGGTGTCGATCAGCCCCAGCATTTT. This codes for CASGLTRDRGVDQPQHF.

Regarding this clone: Other DNA sequences in the same sample also yield this CDR3. The V call is TRBV7-2, the J call TRBJ2-1; D is ambiguous. The ends were cut back, 1 base at V and 6 bases at J, with 7 bases in the middle. The CDR3 consists of 13 residues. The germline V gene has CDR1 SGHTA and CDR2 FQGNSA. The CDR3 spells CASSLVGGNEQFF. The CDR3 nucleotides read TGTGCCAGCAGCTTAGTTGGCGGCAATGAGCAGTTCTTC.

This chain connects TRBV10-3 to TRBJ2-7; 9 bases fit TRBD1. Germline V lookup: CDR1 ENHRY, CDR2 SYGVKD. CDR3 size: 16 residues. V shed 3 bases and J 0 bases; nucleotides not matched to a gene: 6. CDR3 sequence reads: CAISDPGTGISYEQYF. CDR3 nucleotides: TGTGCCATCAGTGACCCGGGGACAGGGATCTCCTACGAGCAGTACTTC.

The gene calls are TRBV19 and TRBJ2-1, with unresolved D. Trimming took 4 bases from V and 0 from J, leaving 13 bases between them. The germline V gene has CDR1 LNHDA and CDR2 SQIVND (reference sequence). CDR3 length equals 16 residues. For the CDR3, the DNA is TGTGCCAGTAGTACAGACCATTCAATCTCCTACAATGAGCAGTTCTTC. Protein: CASSTDHSISYNEQFF. Together with reference TRBV19 and TRBJ2-1, the CDR3 gives the full variable domain: DGGITQSPKYLFRKEGQNVTLSCEQNLNHDAMYWYRQDPGQGLRLIYYSQIVNDFQKGDIAEGYSVSREKKESFPLTVTSAQKNPTAFYLCASSTDHSISYNEQFFGPGTRLTVL.

CDR3: CARSESSGSVNNEQFF. As DNA, the CDR3 is TGTGCCAGAAGCGAATCTAGCGGGAGTGTGAACAATGAGCAGTTCTTC. This rearrangement joins TRBV5-3 to TRBJ2-1; 10 bases are a match to TRBD2. TRBV5-3 is given ORF status, its function remaining uncertain. The CDR3 runs 16 residues. Trimming took 4 bases from V and 5 from J; bases not matched to a gene: 9.

The V gene is TRBV5-1, the J gene TRBJ2-5, with D perhaps matching TRBD1 or TRBD2 (5 bases each). From germline, CDR1 is SGHRS and CDR2 YFSETQ. The V end was cut by 2 bases, the J end by 4 bases, with 15 bases between. The CDR3 is 15 amino acids. This CDR3 is CASSFGGSFRETQYF. CDR3 in DNA: TGCGCCAGCAGCTTTGGGGGTTCATTCAGAGAGACCCAGTACTTC.

This clone was detected only once. The chain uses TRBV19 and TRBJ1-3; tentative D call: TRBD1 (6 bases). Germline V gene sequence: CDR1 LNHDA, CDR2 SQIVND (reference sequence). Deletions cut 5 bases from V and 4 bases from J, with 12 bases between. The CDR3 is 14 amino acids. CDR3 in amino acids: CASSGGGAGNTIYF. The CDR3, as DNA: TGTGCCAGTAGTGGCGGGGGCGCGGGAAACACCATATATTTT.

This chain links TRBV6-1 with TRBJ1-3, with D unresolved. This CDR3 is 13 amino acids long. The germline CDR1 and CDR2 sequences are MNHNS and SASEGT. Trimming removed 4 bases at V and 10 bases at J, with 14 bases between. CDR3 DNA: TGTGCCAGCAGTGGTGGACTATCAGGAACCATATATTTT. This translates into CASSGGLSGTIYF.